Below, one T cell receptor (beta chain) is given with its context. Its antigen is not known. As for time point: cycle 4 day 1 (C4D1), after about 6 weeks of nivolumab. Every patient experienced relapse after autologous stem cell transplantation, and brentuximab vedotin exposure varied. These data belong to a study of PD-1 blockade in classical Hodgkin lymphoma. The study's findings and limits: Lower baseline TCR diversity was reported for newly diagnosed patients than for healthy donors. Undefined causes, possibly disease activity or prior therapy, underlie the repertoire differences. Significantly greater TCR diversity emerged by C4D1 in CD4+ cells but not CD8+ cells.

The germline V gene has CDR1 SQVTM and CDR2 ANQGSEA. The CDR3 totals 14 residues. V was pared by 0 bases and J by 1 base, with 9 bases between. The table came from immunoSEQ multiplex PCR; TCRdb's copy has only in-frame clones and leaves some out. Of 110,000 or so clones listed, roughly nine tenths are singletons. The chain links TRBV29-1 to TRBJ1-1; tentatively, D is TRBD1 (6 bases). The clonotype was recovered from a human donor with classical Hodgkin lymphoma. The sample was peripheral blood mononuclear cells (PBMCs), taken before the fourth cycle of nivolumab. CDR3 DNA: TGCAGCGTTGAAGACCCGACAGGGAACACTGAAGCTTTCTTT. Amino acid sequence: CSVEDPTGNTEAFF.